The 10 T cell receptor beta chains below all came from one sample that was sequenced in a study of Graves' ophthalmopathy and Graves' hyperthyroidism listed by TCRdb under 2018. TCRdb names Illumina HiSeq 2000 as the instrument used. For repertoire sequencing, the TCR beta CDR3 regions were amplified from RNA transcripts. HTBI primers and the Qiagen OneStep RT-PCR kit were used in a first-round RT-PCR, which was followed by a second-round multiplex PCR, size selection and purification. In TCRdb, the public reads were trimmed at Q25 with fastp and aligned with MiXCR, with productive beta chains retained. Each CDR3 protein gets just one entry, which takes the most common genes and DNA from the rows behind it. Present in this sample are more than 300,000 distinct CDR3 sequences, 17% of which were seen just once. Of the sample, 2.4% falls within the top ten clones. The sequencing sample was made of peripheral blood. The source of these receptors is an adult woman with stable Graves' hyperthyroidism.

This clonotype was observed many times. The chain employs TRBV28 and TRBJ2-5; D tentatively reads TRBD1 or TRBD2 (5 bases each). Germline V gives CDR1 MDHEN, CDR2 SYDVKM. V was pared by 2 bases and J by 4 bases, with 14 bases between. CDR3 length: 15 amino acids. The CDR3 spells CASSLRDGTRETQYF. In DNA, the CDR3 is TGTGCCAGCAGTTTACGGGACGGCACTCGAGAGACCCAGTACTTC. Based on the CDR3 plus reference TRBV28 and TRBJ2-5, the full variable domain is DVKVTQSSRYLVKRTGEKVFLECVQDMDHENMFWYRQDPGLGLRLIYFSYDVKMKEKGDIPEGYSVSREKKERFSLILESASTNQTSMYLCASSLRDGTRETQYFGPGTRLLVL.

This clonotype was observed many times. This chain joins TRBV30 and TRBJ2-5, with TRBD2 identical over 7 bases. This CDR3 comprises 13 residues. V was clipped by 4 bases and J by 4 bases; unmatched bases: 6. Germline-derived CDR1 and CDR2 are GTSNPN and SVGIG (reference sequence). CDR3 DNA sequence: TGTGCCTGGAACCTCTGGGGGGGAGAGACCCAGTACTTC. Its protein product is CAWNLWGGETQYF.

This clonotype came up a few times. The chain recombines TRBV5-5 with TRBJ2-5, with 7 bases identical to TRBD1. There are 15 residues in the CDR3. The J segment lost 2 bases and the V segment lost 4 bases, leaving 8 bases of the junction unmatched. The germline gives CDR1 SGHKS, CDR2 YYEKEE (reference sequence). The CDR3 protein is CASSAWTGQQETQYF. CDR3 coding DNA: TGTGCCAGCAGCGCATGGACAGGCCAGCAAGAGACCCAGTACTTC.

In this sample, this clonotype turned up many times. The gene calls are TRBV28 and TRBJ1-2; D is possibly TRBD1 (6 bases). The ends were cut back, 6 bases at V and 6 bases at J, with 17 bases in the middle. CDR3 length: 14 residues. Per germline, CDR1 MDHEN and CDR2 SYDVKM. CDR3 DNA: TGTGCCAGCAGCAGGAGGGACAACCCACATGGCTACACCTTC. It is translated as CASSRRDNPHGYTF.

This clonotype was counted at least ten times. The chain couples TRBV2 to TRBJ1-1; tentative D call: TRBD1 (6 bases). Germline assignment: CDR1 SNHLY and CDR2 FYNNEI. V lost 3 bases and J lost 4, with 12 bases in between. This CDR3 has 14 amino acids. In DNA, the CDR3 is TGTGCCAGCAGTGACCGGGGGGCCGGCACTGAAGCTTTCTTT. Amino acids: CASSDRGAGTEAFF. Full variable domain (outside the CDR3, taken from reference TRBV2 and TRBJ1-1): EPEVTQTPSHQVTQMGQEVILRCVPISNHLYFYWYRQILGQKVEFLVSFYNNEISEKSEIFDDQFSVERPDGSNFTLKIRSTKLEDSAMYFCASSDRGAGTEAFFGQGTRLTVV.

This clonotype was seen ten or more times. The V gene is TRBV28, the J gene TRBJ1-1; maybe TRBD1 (5 bases). Trimming cost V 5 bases and J 4 bases, with 17 bases left between them. Germline CDR1 MDHEN, CDR2 SYDVKM. The CDR3 has 15 residues. CDR3: CASSPSQGWGTEAFF. The CDR3 region has the DNA TGTGCCAGCAGTCCATCCCAGGGTTGGGGCACTGAAGCTTTCTTT.

V and J are TRBV30 and TRBJ2-7; a possible D gene is TRBD2 (6 bases). Germline CDR1 is GTSNPN and CDR2 is SVGIG (reference sequence). The CDR3 runs 18 residues. Trimming shortened V by 0 bases and J by 2 bases, and 23 bases separated the two germline ends. The DNA for the CDR3 is TGTGCCTGGAGTGTAACCCTAAGGACGGGACTGTACCCCTACGAGCAGTACTTC. The encoded protein is CAWSVTLRTGLYPYEQYF.

This clonotype showed up just a few times. CDR3 nucleotide sequence: TGTGCCAGCAGCTCATTTCGCCTCCGGACACAGACCTACGAGCAGTACTTC. Residues: CASSSFRLRTQTYEQYF. The chain is built from TRBV11-2 and TRBJ2-7; possible D gene TRBD1, 5 bases. Per the germline V gene, CDR1 is SGHAT and CDR2 is FQNNGV. V dropped 4 bases and J dropped 2 bases, with 21 bases sitting between them. CDR3 length: 17 residues.

The rearrangement links TRBV6-1 to TRBJ2-2; 8 bases match TRBD1. Looked up from germline, CDR1 is MNHNS and CDR2 is SASEGT. V lost 6 bases and J lost 7; bases outside the gene matches: 10. This CDR3 has 15 residues. The CDR3 sequence is CASRPDRGRDGELFF. Written as DNA, the CDR3 is TGTGCCAGCAGACCCGACAGGGGAAGGGACGGGGAGCTGTTTTTT.

At least ten counts were recorded for this clonotype. Here the CDR3 DNA reads TGTGCTAGCCAACCGGGACAGGGATACGAGCAGTACTTC. Translated, it gives CASQPGQGYEQYF. The chain uses TRBV12-5 and TRBJ2-7; 9 bases are a match to TRBD1. The CDR3 covers 13 residues. V was pared by 9 bases and J by 4 bases, with 7 bases of the junction left unmatched. The germline CDR1 and CDR2 sequences are LGHNT and FRNRAP. The full variable domain, with the rest looked up from reference TRBV12-5 and TRBJ2-7, is DARVTQTPRHKVTEMGQEVTMRCQPILGHNTVFWYRQTMMQGLELLAYFRNRAPLDDSGMPKDRFSAEMPDATLATLKIQPSEPRDSAVYFCASQPGQGYEQYFGPGTRLTVT.